Each of the 19 T cell receptor beta chains below was sequenced from the same sample in a study of kidney transplant recipient with SARS-CoV-2 infection. TCRdb independently ran MiXCR on the reads; one entry per CDR3 protein. Of 250,000 or so distinct CDR3 sequences in the sample, about 30% were seen once. The starting material was a blood sample, obtained at baseline and on day 111 from a kidney transplant recipient. The receptor source for this set is a male patient between 25 and 40 years old who had COVID-19 and was a kidney transplant recipient. Some T cells may have originated in the graft donor.

This clonotype came up many times. The CDR3 sequence is CGSPGYDSRKTYGYTF. DNA of the CDR3: TGTGGCAGTCCCGGTTATGATAGCCGAAAGACCTATGGCTACACCTTC. V gene TRBV8-2 combines with J gene TRBJ1-2; the table assigns TRBD1, which was not confirmed against the DNA. TRBV8-2 is a pseudogene. This CDR3 is 16 amino acids long.

This clonotype was seen repeatedly, ten times or more. The J gene is TRBJ2-5, the V gene TRBV3-1, with TRBD2 matching over 13 bases. Germline V gene data show CDR1 as LGHDT and CDR2 as YNNKEL (reference sequence). The length of the CDR3 is 17 residues. V shed 0 bases, J shed 5 bases, and the junction held 6 bases outside the gene matches. The CDR3 nucleotides read TGTGCCAGCAGCCAAGATACTAGCGGGGGGGGCATCGAGACCCAGTACTTC. Translation: CASSQDTSGGGIETQYF.

As to this clonotype: A much larger clone differs from this one at a single base, so this may be a read error. The V call is TRBV20-1, the J call TRBJ2-7, with TRBD2 matching over 9 bases. With 1 base clipped from V and 1 base from J, the junction kept 11 bases outside the gene matches. CDR1 DFQATT and CDR2 SNEGSKA come from the germline V gene (reference sequence). The CDR3 has 17 amino acids. CDR3 in DNA: TGCAGTGCTAGAGGGGGGGATGCAGCGGGAGGATCCTACGAGCAGTACTTC. Amino acid sequence: CSARGGDAAGGSYEQYF.

In its sample, this clonotype was seen many times. The gene calls are TRBV18 and TRBJ1-3, with D possibly being TRBD1 (6 bases). Germline V gene sequence: CDR1 KGHSH, CDR2 LQKENI. Trimming cost V 2 bases and J 0 bases, with 11 bases left between them. The CDR3 has 16 residues. For the CDR3, the DNA is TGTGCCAGCTCACCAACGACAGGAAACTCTGGAAACACCATATATTTT. As protein: CASSPTTGNSGNTIYF.

On this clonotype: A read error may be the cause here, since a much bigger clone is one base away. The chain joins TRBV7-7 to TRBJ1-2; D unclear. CDR3 length: 17 amino acids. V lost 5 bases and J lost 4, with 23 bases in between. Germline V gene lookup returns CDR1 SSHAT and CDR2 FNYEAQ (reference sequence). This CDR3 reads CASSGLTKCRKTYGYTF. For the CDR3, the DNA is TGTGCCAGCAGCGGTCTCACTAAGTGCCGAAAGACCTATGGCTACACCTTC. Together with reference TRBV7-7 and TRBJ1-2, the CDR3 gives the full variable domain: GAGVSQSPRYKVTKRGQDVTLRCDPISSHATLYWYQQALGQGPEFLTYFNYEAQPDKSGLPSDRFSAERPEGSISTLTIQRTEQRDSAMYRCASSGLTKCRKTYGYTFGSGTRLTVV.

A note on this clonotype: A much larger clone differs by one base, so this may be a read error. This chain uses TRBV7-9 with TRBJ1-6; D possibly corresponds to TRBD1 (5 bases). Germline CDR1 is SEHNR and CDR2 is FQNEAQ (reference sequence). The ends were cut back, 1 base at V and 6 bases at J, with 10 bases in the middle. The CDR3 is 15 residues long. The CDR3 bases are TGTGCCAGCAGCTTAGGGGACGGGGTTAATTCACCCCTCCACTTT. Protein product: CASSLGDGVNSPLHF.

The table lists this clonotype with a few counts. The chain uses TRBV11-2 and TRBJ2-3, with a possible D match to TRBD2 (5 bases). Germline CDR1 and CDR2: SGHAT and FQNNGV. The CDR3 totals 14 residues. With 4 bases removed from V and 6 bases from J, the gap between germline ends came to 14 bases. The CDR3 DNA reads TGTGCCAGCAGCTCGGGGAGACTCGGGGATACGCAGTATTTT. This codes for CASSSGRLGDTQYF.

This clonotype showed up many times. The chain couples TRBV11-3 to TRBJ2-2; 7 nucleotides agree with TRBD2. The germline V gene has CDR1 SGHNT and CDR2 YENEEA. J gave up 0 bases and V 1 base, and 2 bases lay outside the gene matches. The CDR3 sequence is 16 residues long. The CDR3 sequence: CASSLGGLTNTGELFF. CDR3 sequence (DNA): TGTGCCAGCAGCTTAGGGGGACTAACGAACACCGGGGAGCTGTTTTTT.

This clonotype was observed at least ten times. The chain is built from TRBV5-4 and TRBJ2-5; D ambiguous. Trimming stripped 0 bases from V and 2 bases from J, with 5 bases between. In germline, CDR1 is SGHNT, CDR2 YYREEE (reference sequence). The CDR3 has 13 residues. The CDR3 DNA is TGTGCCAGCAGCTTGGAGCCTCAAGAGACCCAGTACTTC. Encoded protein: CASSLEPQETQYF.

This clonotype was counted many times. The chain joins TRBV28 to TRBJ1-2; D is perhaps TRBD1 (6 bases). The germline V gene encodes CDR1 MDHEN and CDR2 SYDVKM. Between the trimmed V and J ends, which lost 3 bases and 4 bases, there was a span of 12 bases. The CDR3 length is 14 residues. The CDR3 region has the DNA TGTGCCAGCAGTTTGTCGGGGGCGTTCTATGGCTACACCTTC. This sequence encodes CASSLSGAFYGYTF.

This clonotype was seen ten or more times. The chain is built from TRBV5-6 and TRBJ2-1, with 8 bases aligning to TRBD2. Germline trimming cut 1 base from V and 5 bases from J; bases unmatched to any gene: 5. CDR3 size: 15 residues. Germline-derived CDR1 and CDR2 are SGHDT and YYEEEE. The CDR3 sequence is CASSLSGRNHNEQFF. The CDR3 region has the DNA TGTGCCAGCAGCTTGAGCGGGAGAAACCACAATGAGCAGTTCTTC. Drawing the rest from reference TRBV5-6 and TRBJ2-1, the complete variable domain is DAGVTQSPTHLIKTRGQQVTLRCSPKSGHDTVSWYQQALGQGPQFIFQYYEEEERQRGNFPDRFSGHQFPNYSSELNVNALLLGDSALYLCASSLSGRNHNEQFFGPGTRLTVL.

This clonotype was seen many times. The chain employs TRBV11-2 and TRBJ2-1, with 9 bases aligning to TRBD2. The CDR3 covers 15 residues. Losses at the gene ends were 1 base for V and 5 bases for J; bases not matched to a gene: 3. Germline V gene sequence: CDR1 SGHAT, CDR2 FQNNGV. DNA of the CDR3: TGTGCCAGCAGCTTAGTCGCGGGAGGGGACAATGAGCAGTTCTTC. This translates into CASSLVAGGDNEQFF.

In this sample, this clonotype turned up many times. The rearrangement joins TRBV28 to TRBJ1-2; 9 bases map to TRBD1. This CDR3 has 15 amino acids. Germline V gives CDR1 MDHEN, CDR2 SYDVKM. The ends lost 6 bases at V and 4 bases at J; junction bases unmatched: 9. CDR3 sequence reads: CASRVQGALSYGYTF. In DNA form, the CDR3 reads TGTGCCAGCAGGGTACAGGGGGCGCTCAGCTATGGCTACACCTTC.

Concerning this clonotype: This may arise from a read error, as a much more abundant clone is one base away. The chain carries TRBV7-6 and TRBJ2-1; 7 nucleotides align to TRBD2. Germline CDR1 SGHVS, CDR2 FNYEAQ. The CDR3 consists of 17 residues. V lost 1 base and J lost 8; bases outside the gene matches: 14. CDR3 nucleotides: TGTGCCAGCAGCTTAGATGAGACGGCGGGAGTGGTGTATGAGCAGTTCTTC. Translation: CASSLDETAGVVYEQFF. The full variable domain, in which reference TRBV7-6 and TRBJ2-1 provide the parts outside the CDR3, is GAGVSQSPRYKVTKRGQDVALRCDPISGHVSLYWYRQALGQGPEFLTYFNYEAQQDKSGLPNDRFSAERPEGSISTLTIQRTEQRDSAMYRCASSLDETAGVVYEQFFGPGTRLTVL.

This chain links TRBV6-2 or TRBV6-3 with TRBJ1-2; D unresolved. V was shortened by 5 bases and J by 4 bases, with 23 bases between the two germline ends. The CDR3 loop spans 17 amino acids. Germline CDR1 and CDR2: MNHEY and SVGEGT. This CDR3 is CASSVLDCIGKTYGYTF. CDR3 DNA sequence: TGTGCCAGCAGTGTACTGGACTGCATCGGAAAGACCTATGGCTACACCTTC.

Worth noting for this clonotype: A read error is possible here, since a much larger clone lies one base away. This sequence joins TRBV20-1 and TRBJ1-2; D unclear. Between the trimmed V and J ends, which lost 1 base and 5 bases, there was a span of 11 bases. The CDR3 runs 13 residues. CDR1 and CDR2 from the germline V gene are DFQATT and SNEGSKA (reference sequence). The CDR3, as DNA: TGCAGTGCTAGAGGTTTCGCCTCATATGGCTACACCTTC. Protein product: CSARGFASYGYTF.

To note about this clonotype: A junction end diverges from the germline sequence, so it may reflect a read error. Written as DNA, the CDR3 is TGTGCCGGCAGCCAAGATTTGGGGTCCACCGGGGAGCTGTTTTTT. Protein: CAGSQDLGSTGELFF. V usage is TRBV4-2 and J usage is TRBJ2-2; no firm D call. The CDR3 covers 15 residues. Germline CDR1 LGHNA, CDR2 YNFKEQ.

This clonotype has a count of ten or more. The J gene is TRBJ2-2, the V gene TRBV30; 10 bases align to TRBD2. Germline V gene lookup returns CDR1 GTSNPN and CDR2 SVGIG (reference sequence). V dropped 2 bases and J dropped 6; count of bases not matched to a gene: 12. CDR3 length: 17 amino acids. The CDR3 DNA reads TGTGCCTGGAGTCTCAGCGGGAGGGCCGTCGTCCCCGGGGAGCTGTTTTTT. Encoded protein: CAWSLSGRAVVPGELFF. Using reference TRBV30 and TRBJ2-2 for the parts outside the CDR3, the full variable domain is SQTIHQWPATLVQPVGSPLSLECTVEGTSNPNLYWYRQAAGRGLQLLFYSVGIGQISSEVPQNLSASRPQDRQFILSSKKLLLSDSGFYLCAWSLSGRAVVPGELFFGEGSRLTVL.

V usage is TRBV5-1 and J usage is TRBJ2-5, with 8 nucleotides matching TRBD1. Germline CDR1 reads SGHRS; CDR2 reads YFSETQ. V shed 0 bases, J shed 2 bases, and the junction held 6 bases outside the gene matches. The CDR3 is 16 residues long. The CDR3 sequence: CASSLVSQGAQETQYF. The CDR3 bases are TGCGCCAGCAGCTTGGTTAGTCAGGGGGCACAAGAGACCCAGTACTTC.